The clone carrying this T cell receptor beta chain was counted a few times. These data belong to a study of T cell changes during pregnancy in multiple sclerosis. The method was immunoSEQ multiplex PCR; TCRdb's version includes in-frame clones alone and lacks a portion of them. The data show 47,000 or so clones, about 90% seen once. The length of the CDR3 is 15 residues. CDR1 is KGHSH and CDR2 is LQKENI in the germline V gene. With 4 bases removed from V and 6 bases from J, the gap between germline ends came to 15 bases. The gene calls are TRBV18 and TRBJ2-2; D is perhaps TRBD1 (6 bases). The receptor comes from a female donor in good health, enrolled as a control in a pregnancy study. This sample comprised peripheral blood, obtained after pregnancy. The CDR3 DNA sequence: TGTGCCAGCTCACTAAGGAAGGGGGACCCCGGGGAGCTGTTTTTT. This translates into CASSLRKGDPGELFF. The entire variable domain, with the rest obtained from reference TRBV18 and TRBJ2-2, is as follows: NAGVMQNPRHLVRRRGQEARLRCSPMKGHSHVYWYRQLPEEGLKFMVYLQKENIIDESGMPKERFSAEFPKEGPSILRIQQVVRGDSAAYFCASSLRKGDPGELFFGEGSRLTVL.